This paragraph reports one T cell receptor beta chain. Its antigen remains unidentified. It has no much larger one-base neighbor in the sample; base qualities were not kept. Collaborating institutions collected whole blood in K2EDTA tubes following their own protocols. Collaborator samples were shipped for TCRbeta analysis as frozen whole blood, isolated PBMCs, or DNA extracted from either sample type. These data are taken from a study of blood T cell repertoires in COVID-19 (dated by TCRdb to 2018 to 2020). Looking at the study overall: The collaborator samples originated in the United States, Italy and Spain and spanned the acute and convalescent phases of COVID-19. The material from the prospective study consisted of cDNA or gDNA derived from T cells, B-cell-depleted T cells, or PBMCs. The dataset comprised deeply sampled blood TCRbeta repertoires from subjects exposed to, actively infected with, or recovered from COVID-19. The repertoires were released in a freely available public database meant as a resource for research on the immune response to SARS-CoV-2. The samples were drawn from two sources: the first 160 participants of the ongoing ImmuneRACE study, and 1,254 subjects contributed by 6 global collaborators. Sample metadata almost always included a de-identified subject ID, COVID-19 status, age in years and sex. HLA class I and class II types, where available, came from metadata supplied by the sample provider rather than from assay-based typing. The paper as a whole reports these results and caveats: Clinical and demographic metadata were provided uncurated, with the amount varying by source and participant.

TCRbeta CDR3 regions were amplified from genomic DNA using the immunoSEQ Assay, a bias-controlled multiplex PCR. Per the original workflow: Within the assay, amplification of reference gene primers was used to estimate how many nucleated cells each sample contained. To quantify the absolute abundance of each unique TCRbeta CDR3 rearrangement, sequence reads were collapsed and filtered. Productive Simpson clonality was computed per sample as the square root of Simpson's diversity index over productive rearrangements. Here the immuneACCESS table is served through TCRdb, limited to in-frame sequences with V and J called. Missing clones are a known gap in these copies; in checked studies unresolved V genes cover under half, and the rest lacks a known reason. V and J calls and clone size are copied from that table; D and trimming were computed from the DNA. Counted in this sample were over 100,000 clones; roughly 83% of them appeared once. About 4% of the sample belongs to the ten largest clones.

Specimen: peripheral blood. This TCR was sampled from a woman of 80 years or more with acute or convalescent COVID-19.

The CDR3 protein: CASSQGGQGYEKLFF. Here is the DNA: TGTGCCAGCAGCCAAGGGGGTCAGGGTTACGAAAAACTGTTTTTT. The chain couples TRBV3-1 (or the pseudogene TRBV3-2) to TRBJ1-4; a tentative D match to TRBD1 spans 5 bases. Trimming removed 1 base from V and 8 bases from J, leaving 14 bases between the germline ends. Per the germline V gene (reference sequence), LGHDT is the CDR1 and YNNKEL is the CDR2. Its CDR3 holds 15 amino acids, cysteine through phenylalanine. The entry retains the CDR3 DNA only, 45 bases that are in frame from base 1.